These 23 T cell receptor beta chains originate from one sample sequenced in a study of cytomegalovirus exposure and HLA in healthy donors. PCR was performed using 60 Vbeta and 13 Jbeta primers. The repertoire was sequenced with immunoSEQ multiplex PCR; TCRdb's copy has only in-frame clones and lacks some. This table holds approximately 100,000 clones, 77% found once. The specimen sequenced was PBMCs. These receptors were collected from a man aged 40-49 years in good health and CMV-seropositive.

CDR3 residues: CASTLPRGNSYNEQFF. The CDR3 nucleotides read TGTGCCAGCACCCTCCCGAGGGGGAACTCCTACAATGAGCAGTTCTTC. The chain employs TRBV7-9 and TRBJ2-1; a weak D match, TRBD1 (6 bases). This CDR3 is 16 amino acids long. Trimming left V 7 bases short and J 0 bases short, with 16 bases between. CDR1 is SEHNR, CDR2 FQNEAQ, per germline (reference sequence).

V gene TRBV19 combines with J gene TRBJ2-7; 7 bases agree with TRBD1. CDR3 length equals 16 residues. From germline, CDR1 is LNHDA and CDR2 SQIVND (reference sequence). The V segment lost 1 base and the J segment 3 bases; nucleotides outside the gene matches: 9. The CDR3 spells CASSIGDRVLNYEQYF. CDR3 nucleotide sequence: TGTGCCAGTAGTATAGGAGACAGGGTGTTGAACTACGAGCAGTACTTC. The full variable domain, its missing parts supplied by reference TRBV19 and TRBJ2-7, is DGGITQSPKYLFRKEGQNVTLSCEQNLNHDAMYWYRQDPGQGLRLIYYSQIVNDFQKGDIAEGYSVSREKKESFPLTVTSAQKNPTAFYLCASSIGDRVLNYEQYFGPGTRLTVT.

This clone was recorded a few times. This chain links TRBV7-6 with TRBJ1-1; TRBD1 matches 7 bases. There are 15 residues in the CDR3. V shed 1 base, J shed 4 bases, and the junction held 6 bases outside the gene matches. Germline V gives CDR1 SGHVS, CDR2 FNYEAQ. The CDR3 protein is CASSLVAQGSTEAFF. Written as DNA, the CDR3 is TGTGCCAGCAGCTTAGTTGCACAGGGGAGCACTGAAGCTTTCTTT.

V is TRBV7-6 and J is TRBJ2-1; 10 nucleotides align to TRBD1. Germline V gives CDR1 SGHVS, CDR2 FNYEAQ. V dropped 4 bases and J dropped 7; count of bases not matched to a gene: 7. The CDR3 runs to 15 residues. The CDR3 region is CASSSPGQGRNEQFF. In DNA, the CDR3 is TGTGCCAGCAGCTCCCCGGGACAGGGGCGAAATGAGCAGTTCTTC.

The gene calls are TRBV25-1 and TRBJ2-1; D not certain. CDR1 and CDR2 (germline): MGHDK, SYGVNS. The CDR3 has 12 amino acids. V was pared by 2 bases and J by 8 bases, with 7 bases between. CDR3 nucleotides: TGTGCCAGCAGTGAAATAAGCGATGAGCAGTTCTTC. It yields the protein CASSEISDEQFF. The variable domain in full, with the rest retrieved from reference TRBV25-1 and TRBJ2-1, is EADIYQTPRYLVIGTGKKITLECSQTMGHDKMYWYQQDPGMELHLIHYSYGVNSTEKGDLSSESTVSRIRTEHFPLTLESARPSHTSQYLCASSEISDEQFFGPGTRLTVL.

This clone has only a few counts. This chain connects TRBV29-1 to TRBJ2-2, with TRBD2 as a possible D gene (5 bases). Trimming cost V 7 bases and J 0 bases, with 12 bases left between them. Germline V gives CDR1 SQVTM, CDR2 ANQGSEA. The CDR3 is made up of 14 amino acids. CDR3 bases: TGCAGCGCTCGACCGGGAACGAACACCGGGGAGCTGTTTTTT. Translation: CSARPGTNTGELFF.

J is TRBJ2-7 and V is TRBV27, with TRBD2 matching over 8 bases. Germline V gene lookup returns CDR1 MNHEY and CDR2 SMNVEV (reference sequence). This CDR3 comprises 13 residues. V dropped 6 bases and J dropped 3; count of bases not matched to a gene: 4. The CDR3 nucleotides read TGTGCCAGCAGCCCGGGGGGGGTCTACGAGCAGTACTTC. Its translation: CASSPGGVYEQYF.

V is TRBV7-8 and J is TRBJ2-7; 10 bases are a match to TRBD1. CDR1 is SGHVS and CDR2 is FQNEAQ in the germline V gene. The CDR3 consists of 17 residues. The ends lost 5 bases at V and 3 bases at J; junction bases unmatched: 13. This chain's CDR3 is CASSRGGLGTGDYEQYF. CDR3 nucleotide sequence: TGTGCCAGCAGCCGCGGGGGGCTAGGGACAGGGGACTACGAGCAGTACTTC.

The CDR3 loop is CASSFGRGIHEQYF. CDR3 nucleotide sequence: TGTGCCAGCAGCTTTGGCAGGGGAATCCACGAGCAGTACTTC. The chain recombines TRBV5-6 with TRBJ2-7, with D possibly TRBD1 on 6 matching bases. The CDR3 loop spans 14 amino acids. Germline values: CDR1 SGHDT, CDR2 YYEEEE. V gave up 2 bases and J gave up 5 bases, with 14 bases separating them.

The V gene is TRBV11-3, the J gene TRBJ2-1; D might be TRBD2 (7 bases). Germline CDR1 reads SGHNT; CDR2 reads YENEEA. The V end lost 5 bases, the J end lost 9 bases, and 11 bases lay between the germline ends. CDR3 length equals 12 residues. The chain's CDR3 is CASSRGATEQFF. DNA of the CDR3: TGTGCCAGCAGCCGGGGGGCGACTGAGCAGTTCTTC.

This chain uses TRBV6-6 with TRBJ2-7; 10 bases are a match to TRBD2. From germline, CDR1 is MNHNY and CDR2 SVGAGI (reference sequence). The length of the CDR3 is 15 residues. The V segment lost 6 bases and the J segment 1 base; nucleotides outside the gene matches: 6. CDR3 sequence reads: CASRDSGGKSYEQYF. CDR3 sequence (DNA): TGTGCCAGCAGGGATAGCGGGGGGAAATCCTACGAGCAGTACTTC.

This chain uses TRBV7-8 with TRBJ1-6, with 9 bases identical to TRBD1. CDR1 is SGHVS, CDR2 FQNEAQ, per germline. The junction had 6 bases not matched to a gene; V was cut back by 8 bases and J by 7 bases. The CDR3 runs 14 residues. The CDR3 sequence is CASYTGQGNSPLHF. CDR3 bases: TGTGCCAGCTACACAGGACAGGGGAATTCACCCCTCCACTTT. The whole variable domain, remainder taken from reference TRBV7-8 and TRBJ1-6, is GAGVSQSPRYKVAKRGQDVALRCDPISGHVSLFWYQQALGQGPEFLTYFQNEAQLDKSGLPSDRFFAERPEGSVSTLKIQRTQQEDSAVYLCASYTGQGNSPLHFGNGTRLTVT.

This sequence joins TRBV18 and TRBJ2-7, with D uncertain. V lost 5 bases, J lost 1 base, and 15 bases lay in between. Germline V lookup: CDR1 KGHSH, CDR2 LQKENI. This CDR3 contains 15 residues. The CDR3 DNA reads as TGTGCCAGCTCAACGAGTCCGATCGATTCCTACGAGCAGTACTTC. Translation gives CASSTSPIDSYEQYF. The full variable domain, its missing parts supplied by reference TRBV18 and TRBJ2-7, is NAGVMQNPRHLVRRRGQEARLRCSPMKGHSHVYWYRQLPEEGLKFMVYLQKENIIDESGMPKERFSAEFPKEGPSILRIQQVVRGDSAAYFCASSTSPIDSYEQYFGPGTRLTVT.

This chain uses TRBV19 with TRBJ1-4; 8 bases line up with TRBD1. J was trimmed by 2 bases and V by 9 bases; bases with no gene match: 11. The CDR3 runs 16 residues. The germline gives CDR1 LNHDA, CDR2 SQIVND (reference sequence). The CDR3 region has the DNA TGTGCCAGCCGACAGGGGTTGGTTGCGACTAATGAAAAACTGTTTTTT. It translates to CASRQGLVATNEKLFF.

In its sample, this clone was seen once. The rearrangement uses TRBV2 and TRBJ1-5; the D is unclear. This CDR3 spans 15 amino acids. V lost 10 bases to trimming and J lost 0 bases, with 16 bases between them. Germline CDR1 and CDR2: SNHLY and FYNNEI. The CDR3 protein is CANSAQFHSNQPQHF. The DNA for the CDR3 is TGTGCCAACAGCGCACAGTTCCATAGCAATCAGCCCCAGCATTTT. The whole variable domain, filled in from reference TRBV2 and TRBJ1-5, reads EPEVTQTPSHQVTQMGQEVILRCVPISNHLYFYWYRQILGQKVEFLVSFYNNEISEKSEIFDDQFSVERPDGSNFTLKIRSTKLEDSAMYFCANSAQFHSNQPQHFGDGTRLSIL.

This clone was counted between two and nine times. The chain recombines TRBV2 with TRBJ2-7, with D possibly matching TRBD1 (7 bases). The V end lost 8 bases, the J end lost 2 bases, and 13 bases lay between the germline ends. Germline CDR1 and CDR2: SNHLY and FYNNEI. The CDR3 covers 13 residues. The CDR3 DNA reads TGTGCCAGCCGGCGGGACAGCACCTACGAGCAGTACTTC. It encodes CASRRDSTYEQYF.

This chain joins TRBV6-5 and TRBJ2-1, with TRBD2 as a possible D gene (5 bases). Germline assignment: CDR1 MNHEY and CDR2 SVGAGI. Trimming left V 0 bases short and J 8 bases short, with 8 bases between. The CDR3 length is 13 residues. The CDR3 bases are TGTGCCAGCAGTTACTCGACGGGGTATGAGCAGTTCTTC. Amino acid sequence: CASSYSTGYEQFF.

This chain uses TRBV6-1 with TRBJ2-7, with a weak D call TRBD2 (6 bases). V was pared by 8 bases and J by 1 base, with 15 bases between. This CDR3 is 14 amino acids long. Germline CDR1 is MNHNS and CDR2 is SASEGT. CDR3 nucleotide sequence: TGTGCCAGCCGAGTACCTGGGGGGTCCTACGAGCAGTACTTC. Protein sequence: CASRVPGGSYEQYF.

J is TRBJ1-6 and V is TRBV11-2; D possibly corresponds to TRBD1 (6 bases). From germline, CDR1 is SGHAT and CDR2 FQNNGV. CDR3 size: 14 residues. Trimming shortened V by 1 base and J by 7 bases, and 8 bases separated the two germline ends. The CDR3 loop is CASSLGQGNSPLHF. The CDR3 DNA sequence: TGTGCCAGCAGCTTAGGTCAGGGGAATTCACCCCTCCACTTT.

The chain is built from TRBV2 and TRBJ2-1; D possibly corresponds to TRBD2 (6 bases). Trimming cost V 2 bases and J 10 bases, with 18 bases left between them. The CDR3 spans 15 residues. The germline V gene encodes CDR1 SNHLY and CDR2 FYNNEI. CDR3 coding DNA: TGTGCCAGCAGTGAACCCATTGGCGGGGCCGCAGAGCAGTTCTTC. This encodes CASSEPIGGAAEQFF.

The chain combines TRBV7-3 with TRBJ2-7, with 12 bases lining up with TRBD2. Germline lookup yields CDR1 SGHTA and CDR2 FQGTGA. J lost 2 bases, V lost 4 bases, and 3 bases had no gene match. The length of the CDR3 is 15 residues. The CDR3 nucleotides are TGTGCCAGCAGCTGGTCTAGCGGGGGGGCCTACGAGCAGTACTTC. Translating gives CASSWSSGGAYEQYF.

This chain joins TRBV29-1 and TRBJ2-4; 7 bases line up with TRBD2. CDR1 and CDR2 from the germline V gene are SQVTM and ANQGSEA. V was pared by 1 base and J by 7 bases, with 4 bases of the junction left unmatched. The CDR3 covers 13 residues. In DNA, the CDR3 is TGCAGCGTTGAAGGGGGGGGTAAGAACATTCAGTACTTC. Translation gives CSVEGGGKNIQYF. Full variable domain (rest looked up from reference TRBV29-1 and TRBJ2-4): SAVISQKPSRDICQRGTSLTIQCQVDSQVTMMFWYRQQPGQSLTLIATANQGSEATYESGFVIDKFPISRPNLTFSTLTVSNMSPEDSSIYLCSVEGGGKNIQYFGAGTRLSVL.

This clone was counted between two and nine times. This chain links TRBV6-5 with TRBJ1-1, with 7 bases that match TRBD1. The CDR3 extends over 15 amino acids. After removal of 6 bases from V and 4 bases from J, the junction contained 11 bases not matched to a gene. Germline-derived CDR1 and CDR2 are MNHEY and SVGAGI. The CDR3 spells CASRPLTGSGTEAFF. CDR3 nucleotides: TGTGCCAGCAGACCCCTGACAGGGAGCGGCACTGAAGCTTTCTTT.